The source of this TCR beta chain is a study of immune evolution from preneoplasia to lung adenocarcinoma. Trimming cost V 6 bases and J 5 bases, with 18 bases left between them. Germline V lookup: CDR1 SGHRS, CDR2 YFSETQ. This CDR3 contains 15 residues. Method: immunoSEQ multiplex PCR; TCRdb's copy keeps in-frame clones and lacks some. The sample records 7,500 or so clones, roughly 80% being singletons. Only one count was recorded for this clone. The chain has TRBV5-1 and TRBJ2-1, with a weak D call TRBD2 (6 bases). The sequencing input was FFPE atypical adenomatous hyperplasia tissue from the lung. Subset of the sample: atypical adenomatous hyperplasia (AAH), lung preneoplasia. The origin of this receptor is a donor aged 70 or over with lung adenocarcinoma. Some clones in this sample may be carry-over from other donors' samples. This chain's CDR3 is CASTISGTANNEQFF. DNA of the CDR3: TGCGCCAGCACCATCTCCGGGACTGCGAACAATGAGCAGTTCTTC.